What follows is one TCR beta chain and its context. Its antigen is undetermined. One junction end disagrees with the germline gene, perhaps due to a read error. This entry is derived from a study of CD8+ T cells in alopecia areata. Study-level results: Since there was just one nonresponder, nobody can yet say how baseline CD8+ expansion ties to response. For patients receiving tofacitinib, scalp clonality and expanded CD8+ clones among the top 100 significantly decreased.

The treatment was: oral pan-JAK inhibitor, 5-10 mg twice daily. CD4+ and CD8+ T cells were sorted from PBMCs. RNA was extracted and reverse transcribed into cDNA as the sequencing template. Assay: immunoSEQ multiplex PCR; the TCRdb copy retains only in-frame clones and omits some. Of some 110,000 clones in the sample, roughly 55% are singletons; the top ten hold 10% to 15%. Germline V gives CDR1 SGHNT, CDR2 YYREEE (reference sequence). This CDR3 comprises 16 residues. The rearrangement joins TRBV5-4 to TRBJ1-6; no reliable D call. This specimen consisted of CD8+ T cells sorted from blood, obtained at week 24, from a patient treated with tofacitinib. This sequence originates from a human donor with alopecia areata. The CDR3 region has the DNA TGCGCCAGCAGCCACCGGCGCACAGCAGGAAATTCACCCCTCCACTTT. The encoded protein is CASSHRRTAGNSPLHF.